Sequencing of this TCR beta chain was carried out in a study of shared clonotypes between healthy human individuals. Germline trimming cut 3 bases from V and 1 base from J; bases unmatched to any gene: 8. In germline, CDR1 is MNHEY, CDR2 SMNVEV (reference sequence). The CDR3 extends over 17 amino acids. CD4+ cell separation produced CD45RA+ naive and CD45RA-negative memory subsets. Samples underwent the assay at deep level. Per the original methods: Filtering of immunoSEQ junctional sequences could not match full-length read filtering. The data were produced by immunoSEQ multiplex PCR, yet TCRdb's version contains in-frame clones alone and is incomplete. The DNA was the basis for D and trimming; V, J and clone size are from that table. The sample yields 2 million to 2.5 million clones, more than 80% seen once.

V is TRBV27 and J is TRBJ2-1, with 8 nucleotides matching TRBD2. Sequencing used naive CD4+ T cells from PBMCs. The subset denotes: CD45RA+ positively selected. The clonotype originates from a man younger than 35 in good health. Some clones in this sample may be carry-over from other donors' samples. This CDR3 reads CASSFGLGGRSYNEQFF. Written as DNA, the CDR3 is TGTGCCAGCAGTTTTGGACTAGGCGGGAGGTCCTACAATGAGCAGTTCTTC.